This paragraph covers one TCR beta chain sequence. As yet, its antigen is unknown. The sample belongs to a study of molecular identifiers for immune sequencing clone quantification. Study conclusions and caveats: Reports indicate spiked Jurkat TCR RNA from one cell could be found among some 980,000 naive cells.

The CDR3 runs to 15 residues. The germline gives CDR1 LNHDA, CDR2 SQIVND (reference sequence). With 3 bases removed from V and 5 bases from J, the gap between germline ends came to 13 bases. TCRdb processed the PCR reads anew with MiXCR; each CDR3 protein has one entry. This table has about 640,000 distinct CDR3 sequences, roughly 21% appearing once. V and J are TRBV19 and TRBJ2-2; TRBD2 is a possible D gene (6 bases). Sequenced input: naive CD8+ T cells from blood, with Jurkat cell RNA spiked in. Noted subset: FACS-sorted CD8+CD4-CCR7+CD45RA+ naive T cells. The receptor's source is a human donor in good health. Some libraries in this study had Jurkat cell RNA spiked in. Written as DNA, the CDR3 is TGTGCCAGTAGTATCGGTGGCGGGAAAACCGGGGAGCTGTTTTTT. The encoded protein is CASSIGGGKTGELFF.